This T cell receptor beta chain derives from a study of blood T cell repertoires in COVID-19. Whole-study context: Italy, Spain and the United States were the sources of the convalescent and acute COVID-19 samples.

As originally analysed: Estimates of nucleated cell counts were drawn from the amplification of reference gene primers. The data were produced by immunoSEQ multiplex PCR, yet TCRdb's version contains in-frame clones alone and is incomplete. V and J calls and clone size follow that table, whereas D and trimming were derived from the DNA. Here the sample spans around 440,000 clones, approximately 90% being singletons. Seattle cases were enrolled at active infection and followed longitudinally. This CDR3 is built from 15 residues. The V gene's germline CDR1 is SGHTA and CDR2 FQGTGA. Trimming took 5 bases from V and 2 from J, leaving 14 bases between them.

The clonotype originates from a woman in her 50s with COVID-19, enrolled during active disease. The chain links TRBV7-3 to TRBJ2-3, with D perhaps matching TRBD2 (5 bases). Sequences were obtained from peripheral blood. CDR3 amino acids: CASSRGPRPTDTQYF. The CDR3 DNA reads TGTGCCAGCAGCCGCGGGCCCCGACCCACAGATACGCAGTATTTT.